What follows are 23 T cell receptor beta chains derived from one specimen sequenced in a study of graft-versus-host responses after intestinal transplantation. Repertoires were generated with immunoSEQ multiplex PCR, while TCRdb's copy carries only in-frame clones and drops some. Found here are tens of thousands of clones, roughly 91% of them singletons; the top ten hold roughly 0.31%. No cognate antigen is known for these TCRs. Sequencing was performed on unstimulated CD4+ T cells sorted from spleen or lymph node cells, taken before intestinal transplant. These receptor sequences come from a human donor who received an intestinal transplant.

On this clone itself: The conserved closing phenylalanine or tryptophan is absent in this CDR3, likely reflecting a read error. The chain is built from TRBV4-1 and TRBJ1-1, with D perhaps TRBD1 (6 bases). Germline V CDR1 and CDR2: MGHRA, YSYEKL. The V end was cut by 0 bases, the J end by 4 bases, with 15 bases between. The CDR3 spans 16 residues. CDR3 residues: CASSQEVPRGGTEAFL. As DNA, the CDR3 is TGCGCCAGCAGCCAAGAAGTACCTAGGGGGGGCACTGAAGCTTTCCTT.

The chain couples TRBV9 to TRBJ2-6, with 7 bases that match TRBD1. Per germline, CDR1 SGDLS and CDR2 YYNGEE. Trimming at V came to 2 bases and at J to 1 base, leaving 12 bases not matched to a gene. The CDR3 has 19 residues. Written as DNA, the CDR3 is TGTGCCAGCAGCGTTGACCCTCGACAGGGCTGGTCTGGGGCCAACGTCCTGACTTTC. It specifies CASSVDPRQGWSGANVLTF.

The CDR3, as DNA: TGCGCCAGCAGCTTGGGGGACAGCTCCTACGAGCAGTACTTC. Protein product: CASSLGDSSYEQYF. This chain uses TRBV5-1 with TRBJ2-7; 7 nucleotides align to TRBD1. The CDR3 loop spans 14 amino acids. The germline CDR1 and CDR2 sequences are SGHRS and YFSETQ. J was trimmed by 0 bases and V by 0 bases; bases with no gene match: 0.

This clone was picked up one time. The chain couples TRBV4-2 to TRBJ2-2, with a tentative D call TRBD1 (5 bases). The CDR3 has 16 amino acids. V lost 2 bases to trimming and J lost 1 base, with 11 bases between them. From germline, CDR1 is LGHNA and CDR2 YNFKEQ. CDR3 sequence reads: CASSQRGQGNTGELFF. The CDR3 DNA sequence: TGTGCCAGCAGCCAACGTGGGCAGGGGAACACCGGGGAGCTGTTTTTT.

The chain is built from TRBV6-1 and TRBJ2-1; 9 nucleotides line up with TRBD2. Trimming at V came to 2 bases and at J to 4 bases, leaving 6 bases not matched to a gene. Germline values: CDR1 MNHNS, CDR2 SASEGT. The length of the CDR3 is 16 residues. Written as DNA, the CDR3 is TGTGCCAGCAGTGAAAGTTCGCTAGCGGGGTACAATGAGCAGTTCTTC. Protein: CASSESSLAGYNEQFF.

The chain carries TRBV15 and TRBJ1-5; 7 nucleotides agree with TRBD1. Losses at the gene ends were 3 bases for V and 8 bases for J; bases not matched to a gene: 19. Per germline, CDR1 LNHNV and CDR2 YYDKDF (reference sequence). This CDR3 comprises 18 residues. The CDR3 region has the DNA TGTGCCACCAGCAGTGACCCCCGAACCACAGGGGTCGGAAAGCCCCAGCATTTT. It specifies CATSSDPRTTGVGKPQHF. Drawing the rest from reference TRBV15 and TRBJ1-5, the complete variable domain is DAMVIQNPRYQVTQFGKPVTLSCSQTLNHNVMYWYQQKSSQAPKLLFHYYDKDFNNEADTPDNFQSRRPNTSFCFLDIRSPGLGDTAMYLCATSSDPRTTGVGKPQHFGDGTRLSIL.

This chain connects TRBV6-1 to TRBJ2-7; weak D call: TRBD1 (6 bases). Germline CDR1 reads MNHNS; CDR2 reads SASEGT. Between the trimmed V and J ends, which lost 7 bases and 2 bases, there was a span of 15 bases. The CDR3 spans 14 residues. CDR3 protein: CASTPFTGTYEQYF. The CDR3 DNA reads TGTGCCAGCACCCCATTCACAGGGACCTACGAGCAGTACTTC.

This sequence joins TRBV11-3 and TRBJ2-7; 8 bases are shared with TRBD1. This CDR3 has 13 amino acids. Germline V gene lookup returns CDR1 SGHNT and CDR2 YENEEA. V shed 5 bases and J 3 bases; nucleotides not matched to a gene: 3. CDR3 in DNA: TGTGCCAGCAGCCCCGGACAGGGCTACGAGCAGTACTTC. It yields the protein CASSPGQGYEQYF. Looking up the rest from reference TRBV11-3 and TRBJ2-7 gives the full variable domain: EAGVVQSPRYKIIEKKQPVAFWCNPISGHNTLYWYLQNLGQGPELLIRYENEEAVDDSQLPKDRFSAERLKGVDSTLKIQPAELGDSAVYLCASSPGQGYEQYFGPGTRLTVT.

This chain uses TRBV30 with TRBJ1-2; D unresolved. Trimming pared 4 bases from V and 0 bases from J, leaving 9 bases between. Germline CDR1 is GTSNPN and CDR2 is SVGIG (reference sequence). The length of the CDR3 is 13 residues. The CDR3 DNA sequence: TGTGCCTGGAAGGGAGAAGCTAACTATGGCTACACCTTC. It yields the protein CAWKGEANYGYTF.

The V gene is TRBV19, the J gene TRBJ2-2, with TRBD1 as a possible D gene (6 bases). The CDR3 loop spans 16 amino acids. CDR1 is LNHDA and CDR2 is SQIVND in the germline V gene (reference sequence). Trimming shortened V by 3 bases and J by 5 bases, and 16 bases separated the two germline ends. The CDR3 region has the DNA TGTGCCAGTAGTATTGGGCAGGGGACGGTTACCGGGGAGCTGTTTTTT. This encodes CASSIGQGTVTGELFF.

This chain uses TRBV6-5 with TRBJ2-5, with D perhaps matching TRBD1 (5 bases). V was cut by 2 bases and J by 4 bases, with 8 bases left in between. The CDR3 covers 13 residues. Germline lookup yields CDR1 MNHEY and CDR2 SVGAGI. This CDR3 reads CASSYGARETQYF. CDR3 in DNA: TGTGCCAGCAGTTACGGGGCGCGAGAGACCCAGTACTTC.

The chain employs TRBV30 and TRBJ2-2; perhaps TRBD2 as D (6 bases). Trimming stripped 2 bases from V and 5 bases from J, with 9 bases between. The CDR3 runs to 13 residues. Germline V CDR1 and CDR2: GTSNPN, SVGIG (reference sequence). CDR3 loop: CAWSLRGTGELFF. Here the CDR3 DNA reads TGTGCCTGGAGTTTGCGGGGTACCGGGGAGCTGTTTTTT.

Comments on this clone: Relative to the germline gene, one junction end is altered; a read error may explain this. The chain is built from TRBV28 and TRBJ1-2, with a weak D call TRBD1 (6 bases). In germline, CDR1 is MDHEN, CDR2 SYDVKM. CDR3 length equals 15 residues. CDR3 in amino acids: CAISTGTSINYGYTF. Written as DNA, the CDR3 is TGTGCCATCAGTACCGGGACAAGTATTAACTATGGCTACACCTTC.

The rearrangement joins TRBV2 to TRBJ2-1; D is undetermined. CDR3 size: 13 residues. Germline assignment: CDR1 SNHLY and CDR2 FYNNEI. Trimming stripped 7 bases from V and 8 bases from J, with 15 bases between. The CDR3 DNA follows: TGTGCCAGCAATAGAATCTCCCAGGATGAGCAGTTCTTC. Translation gives CASNRISQDEQFF.

Note on this clone: One end of the junction does not line up with germline, which may come from a read error. The genes are TRBV7-7 and TRBJ2-3, with 8 bases matching TRBD2. The length of the CDR3 is 16 residues. Germline-derived CDR1 and CDR2 are SSHAT and FNYEAQ (reference sequence). CDR3 sequence reads: CASSLGRGASTDTQYF. The DNA of the CDR3 is TGTGCTAGCAGCTTAGGGCGGGGGGCTAGCACAGATACGCAGTATTTT.

The J gene is TRBJ1-1, the V gene TRBV6-1, with 11 bases matching TRBD1. V gave up 2 bases and J gave up 6 bases; unmatched junction bases: 5. The CDR3 has 15 residues. CDR1 MNHNS and CDR2 SASEGT come from the germline V gene. This CDR3 is CASSERDRGTPEAFF. For the CDR3, the DNA is TGTGCCAGCAGTGAAAGGGACAGGGGGACTCCTGAAGCTTTCTTT.

This rearrangement joins TRBV10-3 to TRBJ2-7, with D possibly matching TRBD1 (5 bases). Trimming took 6 bases from V and 2 from J, leaving 17 bases between them. CDR3 length equals 15 residues. Germline V CDR1 and CDR2: ENHRY, SYGVKD. The chain's CDR3 is CAIRSTGSDAYEQYF. Written as DNA, the CDR3 is TGTGCCATCAGGAGCACAGGTTCCGACGCCTACGAGCAGTACTTC.

The chain couples TRBV5-1 to TRBJ2-7; 11 bases are shared with TRBD2. CDR1 is SGHRS, CDR2 YFSETQ, per germline. Germline trimming cut 4 bases from V and 3 bases from J; bases unmatched to any gene: 6. The CDR3 length is 15 residues. The chain's CDR3 is CASSQGLAGYYEQYF. In DNA form, the CDR3 reads TGCGCCAGCAGCCAAGGACTAGCGGGTTACTACGAGCAGTACTTC.

The rearrangement uses TRBV5-4 and TRBJ2-5; D call uncertain. The germline V gene encodes CDR1 SGHNT and CDR2 YYREEE (reference sequence). The CDR3 loop spans 12 amino acids. V gave up 7 bases and J gave up 0 bases, with 7 bases separating them. The CDR3 is CASHRDQETQYF. The CDR3 nucleotides are TGTGCCAGCCACCGGGACCAAGAGACCCAGTACTTC.

The chain recombines TRBV5-6 with TRBJ1-1; a possible D gene is TRBD1 (6 bases). The germline V gene has CDR1 SGHDT and CDR2 YYEEEE. There are 14 residues in the CDR3. The ends were cut back, 4 bases at V and 4 bases at J, with 14 bases in the middle. The CDR3: CASSGLQGGTEAFF. The DNA for the CDR3 is TGTGCCAGCAGCGGATTACAGGGTGGCACTGAAGCTTTCTTT.

This clone was seen only once. The CDR3 DNA reads as TGTGCCAGCAGCTTGGGCAGGGCGGGATATGGCTACACCTTC. It encodes CASSLGRAGYGYTF. This chain uses TRBV5-6 with TRBJ1-2; D perhaps matches TRBD1 (5 bases). Trimming pared 0 bases from V and 5 bases from J, leaving 11 bases between. CDR1 and CDR2 from the germline V gene are SGHDT and YYEEEE. There are 14 residues in the CDR3.

The chain has TRBV9 and TRBJ1-3, with D unresolved. Germline CDR1 and CDR2: SGDLS and YYNGEE. CDR3 length: 18 amino acids. Trimming removed 0 bases from V and 4 bases from J, with 20 bases in between. Here the CDR3 DNA reads TGTGCCAGCAGCGTAGAAGTTCGGCCCGGGTTAAAAGGAAACACCATATATTTT. Translation: CASSVEVRPGLKGNTIYF.

V gene TRBV21-1 combines with J gene TRBJ2-7; TRBD2 is the table's D call, not checked against the DNA. TRBV21-1 is designated a pseudogene. The CDR3 runs 14 residues. CDR3 loop: CASAEGGKTYEQYF. The CDR3 region has the DNA TGTGCCAGCGCAGAGGGGGGGAAGACCTACGAGCAGTACTTC.